The next 20 T cell receptor beta chains were all read from a single sample in a study of regulatory T cells in long-lasting Graves disease. Noted time point: persistent/refractory GD, antithyroid drugs over 5 years with positive TRAb. The TCR library used RNA extracted from PBMCs. For TCR beta, libraries came from iRepertoire HTBI primers and Arm-PCR of CDR3 regions. TCRdb reanalysed the multiplex PCR reads using MiXCR and keeps one entry per CDR3 protein. The sample lists around 450,000 distinct CDR3 sequences; around a fifth were seen once. The source was peripheral blood mononuclear cells (PBMCs), collected when the disease was refractory, from a patient treated with antithyroid drugs. These receptors all come from a female donor with Graves disease.

In this sample, this clonotype turned up a few times. The chain recombines TRBV6-1 with TRBJ1-3; D remains unclear. The germline CDR1 and CDR2 sequences are MNHNS and SASEGT. The V end was cut by 8 bases, the J end by 11 bases, with 13 bases between. CDR3 size: 11 residues. The CDR3 DNA is TGTGCCAGCGTTTTGGGGTTCGCCATATATTTT. This sequence encodes CASVLGFAIYF.

A few counts support this clonotype. This chain connects TRBV5-6 to TRBJ2-1, with 7 bases that match TRBD1. V was pared by 2 bases and J by 3 bases, with 8 bases of the junction left unmatched. The CDR3 has 16 residues. The germline V gene has CDR1 SGHDT and CDR2 YYEEEE. CDR3 amino acids: CASSFRTGEGYNEQFF. In nucleotides, the CDR3 is TGTGCCAGCAGCTTCCGGACAGGCGAGGGCTACAATGAGCAGTTCTTC.

This clonotype showed up many times. This chain joins TRBV6-9 and TRBJ2-5, with 8 positions matching TRBD2. Germline trimming cut 4 bases from V and 5 bases from J; bases unmatched to any gene: 6. Germline V gene data show CDR1 as MNHGY and CDR2 as SVAAGI. The CDR3 has 14 amino acids. As DNA, the CDR3 is TGTGCCAGCAGTTTTGGGACTAGAGCTGAGACCCAGTACTTC. As protein: CASSFGTRAETQYF.

A word on this clonotype: One end of the junction is discordant with germline, which a read error may explain. V and J are TRBV20-1 and TRBJ1-6; maybe TRBD1 (5 bases). The CDR3 is made up of 14 amino acids. Germline CDR1 reads DFQATT; CDR2 reads SNEGSKA (reference sequence). The CDR3 here is CGALVPGGVSPLHF. CDR3 sequence (DNA): TGCGGTGCCCTCGTTCCCGGGGGAGTTTCACCCCTCCACTTT.

This clonotype came up many times. This chain uses TRBV28 with TRBJ2-2, with 11 nucleotides matching TRBD1. The CDR3 is made up of 18 amino acids. Germline V gene sequence: CDR1 MDHEN, CDR2 SYDVKM. The V gene end was trimmed by 5 bases and the J gene end by 5 bases; junction bases not matched to a gene: 13. This chain's CDR3 is CASSPLPGQGATTGELFF. CDR3 sequence (DNA): TGTGCCAGCAGTCCCTTGCCTGGACAGGGGGCGACGACCGGGGAGCTGTTTTTT.

This chain connects TRBV11-3 to TRBJ1-1; tentative D call: TRBD1 (5 bases). Germline CDR1 and CDR2: SGHNT and YENEEA. V was cut by 7 bases and J by 1 base, with 22 bases left in between. The CDR3 runs 17 residues. For the CDR3, the DNA is TGTGCCAGCAACACCTCAGGGTACGGGCGAAAGAACACTGAAGCTTTCTTT. Amino acids: CASNTSGYGRKNTEAFF.

This clonotype was recorded a few times. The V call is TRBV20-1, the J call TRBJ1-6; unclear D gene. This CDR3 is built from 14 residues. The V and J ends lost 3 bases and 6 bases respectively, with 12 bases between them. CDR1 and CDR2 from the germline V gene are DFQATT and SNEGSKA (reference sequence). The CDR3 bases are TGCAGTGCTAGTGATAGCCGTCTTAATTCACCCCTCCACTTT. It is translated as CSASDSRLNSPLHF.

This clonotype came up many times. V usage is TRBV6-9 and J usage is TRBJ1-1; D is uncertain. Trimming took off 4 bases at V and 3 bases at J, with 9 bases between the two ends. CDR3 length equals 13 residues. Germline loops: CDR1 MNHGY, CDR2 SVAAGI. The CDR3 region is CASSSWSYTEAFF. The DNA of the CDR3 is TGTGCCAGCAGTTCGTGGTCCTACACTGAAGCTTTCTTT.

This clonotype was picked up many times. This chain uses TRBV28 with TRBJ2-7; tentative D call: TRBD2 (7 bases). V lost 2 bases and J 2 bases, leaving 13 bases between the germline ends. CDR3 size: 15 residues. The germline V gene encodes CDR1 MDHEN and CDR2 SYDVKM. Here the CDR3 DNA reads TGTGCCAGCAGTTTAGGGTGGGGGGGCACCTACGAGCAGTACTTC. Amino acids: CASSLGWGGTYEQYF.

This clonotype was seen repeatedly, ten times or more. The chain combines TRBV30 with TRBJ2-5; 7 bases align to TRBD2. This CDR3 is built from 13 residues. Trimming at V came to 4 bases and at J to 2 bases, leaving 4 bases not matched to a gene. Germline values: CDR1 GTSNPN, CDR2 SVGIG (reference sequence). CDR3 region: CAWTSGGQETQYF. The CDR3 DNA reads as TGTGCCTGGACTAGCGGAGGGCAAGAGACCCAGTACTTC.

This clonotype was counted between two and nine times. The CDR3 protein is CATSRDGGAGNEKLFF. Written as DNA, the CDR3 is TGTGCCACCAGCAGAGATGGAGGGGCCGGTAATGAAAAACTGTTTTTT. The V gene is TRBV15, the J gene TRBJ1-4; TRBD1 is a possible D gene (5 bases). CDR1 is LNHNV and CDR2 is YYDKDF in the germline V gene (reference sequence). The germline V and J ends were trimmed by 0 bases and 4 bases, with 12 bases remaining between them. This CDR3 spans 16 amino acids.

This clonotype appeared a few times. This rearrangement joins TRBV19 to TRBJ1-1, with 9 bases matching TRBD1. CDR3 length: 15 residues. The junction had 7 bases not matched to a gene; V was cut back by 7 bases and J by 1 base. Germline V gene data show CDR1 as LNHDA and CDR2 as SQIVND (reference sequence). The CDR3 is CASIARGQGNTEAFF. The CDR3, as DNA: TGTGCCAGTATCGCTAGGGGACAGGGGAACACTGAAGCTTTCTTT.

This clonotype was counted ten times or more. V gene TRBV30 combines with J gene TRBJ1-1; TRBD1 matches at 7 bases. The CDR3 loop spans 11 amino acids. The junction had 8 bases not matched to a gene; V was cut back by 4 bases and J by 12 bases. Per germline, CDR1 GTSNPN and CDR2 SVGIG (reference sequence). For the CDR3, the DNA is TGTGCCTGGACCAGGGGGGTTAGGTCTTTCTTT. Protein sequence: CAWTRGVRSFF.

V usage is TRBV15 and J usage is TRBJ1-1; D remains ambiguous. CDR3 length equals 16 residues. CDR1 is LNHNV, CDR2 YYDKDF, per germline (reference sequence). The ends were cut back, 0 bases at V and 0 bases at J, with 11 bases in the middle. CDR3 coding DNA: TGTGCCACCAGCAGAGAGGGCGCACAGATGAACACTGAAGCTTTCTTT. It encodes CATSREGAQMNTEAFF.

This clonotype has more than one count but fewer than ten. The rearrangement links TRBV3-1 to TRBJ1-6, with no clear D. Looked up from germline, CDR1 is LGHDT and CDR2 is YNNKEL (reference sequence). V was cut by 3 bases and J by 10 bases, with 13 bases left in between. The CDR3 runs to 14 residues. The CDR3 bases are TGTGCCAGCAGCCACGGGGTCCTGCGATCACCCCTCCACTTT. This translates into CASSHGVLRSPLHF.

Concerning this clonotype: A read error may account for a junction end that differs from germline. The gene calls are TRBV20-1 and TRBJ2-7; 8 positions agree with TRBD2. Germline V gene sequence: CDR1 DFQATT, CDR2 SNEGSKA (reference sequence). The CDR3 length is 11 residues. The CDR3 sequence is CSARGLARQYF. The CDR3 nucleotides are TGCAGTGCCAGAGGACTAGCACGGCAGTACTTC.

This clonotype has at least ten counts. This chain connects TRBV7-6 to TRBJ1-2, with D unclear. CDR3 length: 13 amino acids. The V gene lost 0 bases and the J gene lost 4 bases, with 6 bases spanning the gap. Germline loops: CDR1 SGHVS, CDR2 FNYEAQ. CDR3 nucleotides: TGTGCCAGCAGCTTAGCAGGATTCTATGGCTACACCTTC. Protein product: CASSLAGFYGYTF.

This clonotype was seen many times. The gene calls are TRBV6-5 and TRBJ1-6; 8 bases align to TRBD1. Trimming at V came to 2 bases and at J to 6 bases, leaving 9 bases not matched to a gene. In germline, CDR1 is MNHEY, CDR2 SVGAGI. This CDR3 has 17 residues. The CDR3 nucleotides read TGTGCCAGCAGTTACGCCTCCACAGGGGGTAGTAATTCACCCCTCCACTTT. The encoded protein is CASSYASTGGSNSPLHF.

This clonotype was seen at least ten times. This rearrangement joins TRBV4-1 to TRBJ2-5; the D is unclear. V was clipped by 10 bases and J by 4 bases, with 22 bases between them. The CDR3 length is 15 residues. Germline V CDR1 and CDR2: MGHRA, YSYEKL. The CDR3 sequence: CAKHLSSGDPETQYF. CDR3 coding DNA: TGCGCCAAACACCTTTCCTCAGGAGACCCAGAGACCCAGTACTTC.

This clonotype was seen only a few times. This chain uses TRBV9 with TRBJ2-3; TRBD2 is a possible D gene (7 bases). The CDR3 has 17 residues. From germline, CDR1 is SGDLS and CDR2 YYNGEE. Trimming shortened V by 0 bases and J by 2 bases, and 16 bases separated the two germline ends. CDR3 bases: TGTGCCAGCAGCGTAGAATTTGCGGGGGCTTCCACAGATACGCAGTATTTT. It encodes CASSVEFAGASTDTQYF.